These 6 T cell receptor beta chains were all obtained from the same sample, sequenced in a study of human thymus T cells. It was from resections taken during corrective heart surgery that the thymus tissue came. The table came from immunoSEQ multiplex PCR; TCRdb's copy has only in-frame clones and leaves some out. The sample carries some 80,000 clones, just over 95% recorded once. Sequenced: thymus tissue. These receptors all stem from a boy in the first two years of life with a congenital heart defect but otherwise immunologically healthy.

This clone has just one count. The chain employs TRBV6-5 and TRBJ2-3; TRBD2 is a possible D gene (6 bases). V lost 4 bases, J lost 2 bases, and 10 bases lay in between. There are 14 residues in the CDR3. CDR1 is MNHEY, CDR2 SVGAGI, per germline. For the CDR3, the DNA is TGTGCCAGCAGTTCCGGGGGAAACACAGATACGCAGTATTTT. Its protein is CASSSGGNTDTQYF.

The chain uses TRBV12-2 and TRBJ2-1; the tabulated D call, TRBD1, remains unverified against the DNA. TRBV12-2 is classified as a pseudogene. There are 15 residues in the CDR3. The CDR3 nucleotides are TGTGCAAGTCGCCCGCGGGACAGGTCTTGCAATGAGCAGTTCTTC. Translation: CASRPRDRSCNEQFF.

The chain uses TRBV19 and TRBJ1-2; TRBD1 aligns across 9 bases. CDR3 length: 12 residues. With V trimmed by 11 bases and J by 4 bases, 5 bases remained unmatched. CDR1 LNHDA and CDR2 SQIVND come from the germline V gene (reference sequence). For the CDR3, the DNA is TGTGCCGGGAAGACAGGGGGCTATGGCTACACCTTC. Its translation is CAGKTGGYGYTF.

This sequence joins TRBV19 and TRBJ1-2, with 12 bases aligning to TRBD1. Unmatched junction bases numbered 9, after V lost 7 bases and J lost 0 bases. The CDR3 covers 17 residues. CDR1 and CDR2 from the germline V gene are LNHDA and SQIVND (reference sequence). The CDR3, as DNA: TGTGCCAGTAACCCGGGACAGGGGGCGGTTACTAACTATGGCTACACCTTC. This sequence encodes CASNPGQGAVTNYGYTF.

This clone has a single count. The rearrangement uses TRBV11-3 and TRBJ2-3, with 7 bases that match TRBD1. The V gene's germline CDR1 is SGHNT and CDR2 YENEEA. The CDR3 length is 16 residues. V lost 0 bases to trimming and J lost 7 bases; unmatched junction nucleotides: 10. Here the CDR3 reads CASSLDYRQGQYTQYF. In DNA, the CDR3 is TGTGCCAGCAGCTTAGATTACCGACAGGGACAGTATACGCAGTATTTT. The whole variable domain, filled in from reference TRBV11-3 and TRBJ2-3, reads EAGVVQSPRYKIIEKKQPVAFWCNPISGHNTLYWYLQNLGQGPELLIRYENEEAVDDSQLPKDRFSAERLKGVDSTLKIQPAELGDSAVYLCASSLDYRQGQYTQYFGPGTRLTVL.

CDR3 bases: TGCGCCAGCAGCCAAGATAGGCGGACAGGGGTACAAGAGACCCAGTACTTC. Translation gives CASSQDRRTGVQETQYF. The chain uses TRBV4-3 and TRBJ2-5, with 9 positions matching TRBD1. Trimming took 0 bases from V and 2 from J; bases not matched to a gene: 7. This CDR3 comprises 17 residues. The V gene's germline CDR1 is LGHNA and CDR2 YSLEER.